The entry below gives a single TCR beta chain sequence along with its context. The antigen is unknown. V dropped 5 bases and J dropped 0 bases, with 13 bases sitting between them. CDR3 length: 16 amino acids. Germline V gene data show CDR1 as SGHVS and CDR2 as FQNEAQ. The table came from immunoSEQ multiplex PCR; TCRdb's copy has only in-frame clones and leaves some out. Here the sample spans around 170,000 clones, roughly 91% being singletons. This specimen comes from a study of T cell responses to AZD1222 COVID-19 vaccine. Findings of the study overall: The study reported that nearly half of spike-specific TCRs target unmutated variant regions. The repertoires were collected only after the peak T cell response.

The source is an adult in good health. This chain connects TRBV7-8 to TRBJ1-4; perhaps TRBD1 as D (6 bases). Sequenced here: peripheral blood, sampled on day 0 of AZD1222 vaccination. The CDR3 DNA follows: TGTGCCAGCAGCCGAGGACAGACGTCAACTAATGAAAAACTGTTTTTT. Protein sequence: CASSRGQTSTNEKLFF.